The 24 T cell receptor beta chains below all came from one sample that was sequenced in a study of control samples from healthy donors and cancer patients. Produced via immunoSEQ multiplex PCR; TCRdb's table is partial and in-frame only. This repertoire shows 150,000 to 200,000 clones, less than 95% found once; its top ten account for 11% to 15%. The sequenced sample consisted of PBMCs. These receptors came from a man in his sixties with colorectal cancer.

The gene calls are TRBV11-2 and TRBJ1-4; 8 positions agree with TRBD1. The CDR3 loop spans 15 amino acids. Germline V gene lookup returns CDR1 SGHAT and CDR2 FQNNGV. The V segment lost 1 base and the J segment 14 bases; nucleotides outside the gene matches: 12. CDR3 DNA sequence: TGTGCCAGCAGCTTAGGGAGTATGCAGGGGGCATCCCTGTTTTTT. Protein: CASSLGSMQGASLFF.

The CDR3 is CASSFGGFLEAFF. CDR3 coding DNA: TGTGCCAGCAGTTTTGGGGGTTTCCTTGAAGCTTTCTTT. The chain is built from TRBV12-3 or TRBV12-4 and TRBJ1-1; tentatively, D is TRBD1 (5 bases). V gave up 3 bases and J gave up 7 bases, with 12 bases separating them. The CDR3 loop spans 13 amino acids.

This chain uses TRBV5-1 with TRBJ2-3; unclear D gene. Germline V CDR1 and CDR2: SGHRS, YFSETQ. The V end was cut by 0 bases, the J end by 0 bases, with 8 bases between. This CDR3 is built from 15 residues. The CDR3 nucleotides are TGCGCCAGCAGCTTGGTGCCAACTAGCACAGATACGCAGTATTTT. Translation: CASSLVPTSTDTQYF.

The J gene is TRBJ1-2, the V gene TRBV7-2; D is undetermined. CDR3 length: 16 residues. Trimming pared 4 bases from V and 0 bases from J, leaving 15 bases between. Per germline, CDR1 SGHTA and CDR2 FQGNSA. CDR3: CASSSPSLRANYGYTF. DNA for the CDR3: TGTGCCAGCAGCTCACCCAGCTTACGGGCTAACTATGGCTACACCTTC.

The chain links TRBV5-5 to TRBJ1-1, with unresolved D. V was trimmed by 0 bases and J by 11 bases, leaving 14 bases between them. The CDR3 runs 13 residues. Germline V gene data show CDR1 as SGHKS and CDR2 as YYEKEE (reference sequence). DNA of the CDR3: TGTGCCAGCAGCTTGGAACACGTTGCGGGCGCTTTCTTT. Translating it yields CASSLEHVAGAFF. Full variable domain (remainder filled in from reference TRBV5-5 and TRBJ1-1): DAGVTQSPTHLIKTRGQQVTLRCSPISGHKSVSWYQQVLGQGPQFIFQYYEKEERGRGNFPDRFSARQFPNYSSELNVNALLLGDSALYLCASSLEHVAGAFFGQGTRLTVV.

The chain recombines TRBV29-1 with TRBJ2-7; possibly TRBD1 for D (7 bases). This CDR3 region has 14 residues. CDR1 and CDR2 from the germline V gene are SQVTM and ANQGSEA. V was trimmed by 8 bases and J by 3 bases, leaving 20 bases between them. CDR3 nucleotides: TGCAGCACTTTAAGGACAGGCGGGAACTACGAGCAGTACTTC. Translated: CSTLRTGGNYEQYF.

The gene calls are TRBV5-1 and TRBJ1-1; TRBD1 is a possible D gene (5 bases). Germline V gives CDR1 SGHRS, CDR2 YFSETQ. The CDR3 loop spans 14 amino acids. Trimming removed 4 bases at V and 10 bases at J, with 20 bases between. CDR3 in amino acids: CASSAGQGGRGAFF. The CDR3 DNA is TGCGCCAGCAGCGCCGGACAAGGTGGGAGAGGAGCTTTCTTT. Complete variable domain (other parts from reference TRBV5-1 and TRBJ1-1): KAGVTQTPRYLIKTRGQQVTLSCSPISGHRSVSWYQQTPGQGLQFLFEYFSETQRNKGNFPGRFSGRQFSNSRSEMNVSTLELGDSALYLCASSAGQGGRGAFFGQGTRLTVV.

The chain employs TRBV10-2 and TRBJ2-5; perhaps TRBD1 as D (7 bases). The CDR3 contains 14 residues. The V gene lost 0 bases and the J gene lost 6 bases, with 11 bases spanning the gap. Germline V CDR1 and CDR2: WSHSY, SAAADI. The CDR3 region is CASSESQGGQTQYF. Here the CDR3 DNA reads TGCGCCAGCAGTGAGTCGCAGGGGGGACAGACCCAGTACTTC.

This chain joins TRBV10-3 and TRBJ2-7, with D unclear. V was trimmed by 6 bases and J by 5 bases, leaving 11 bases between them. Germline CDR1 reads ENHRY; CDR2 reads SYGVKD. This CDR3 is 12 amino acids long. CDR3 region: CAISIGGHEQYF. DNA for the CDR3: TGTGCCATCAGCATCGGCGGTCACGAGCAGTACTTC.

V is TRBV5-6 and J is TRBJ2-1; D uncertain. The CDR3 runs to 14 residues. CDR1 SGHDT and CDR2 YYEEEE come from the germline V gene. Trimming left V 2 bases short and J 0 bases short, with 6 bases between. This chain's CDR3 is CASSLPNSYNEQFF. CDR3 in DNA: TGTGCCAGCAGCTTACCGAACTCCTACAATGAGCAGTTCTTC.

J is TRBJ2-4 and V is TRBV6-5; D is ambiguous. V shed 7 bases and J shed 8 bases, with 6 bases lying between them. CDR1 is MNHEY, CDR2 SVGAGI, per germline. The CDR3 has 10 residues. CDR3 sequence (DNA): TGTGCCAGCACCTCAGACATTCAGTACTTC. Translating it yields CASTSDIQYF.

The V gene is TRBV2, the J gene TRBJ2-5; D uncertain. Germline CDR1 and CDR2: SNHLY and FYNNEI. Between the trimmed V and J ends, which lost 7 bases and 2 bases, there was a span of 5 bases. The CDR3 covers 11 residues. CDR3 bases: TGTGCCAGCATTCCACAAGAGACCCAGTACTTC. Its translation: CASIPQETQYF.

The chain has TRBV30 and TRBJ1-2, with TRBD1 matching over 7 bases. This CDR3 has 14 residues. The germline V gene has CDR1 GTSNPN and CDR2 SVGIG (reference sequence). V trimming: 2 bases; J trimming: 4 bases; junction bases outside the gene matches: 7. The CDR3 spells CAWSRGQTFYGYTF. The CDR3 DNA is TGTGCCTGGAGTAGGGGACAGACCTTCTATGGCTACACCTTC.

This clone was picked up one time. The chain combines TRBV7-8 with TRBJ2-7; TRBD1 matches at 8 bases. The CDR3 has 14 residues. Trimming at V came to 3 bases and at J to 2 bases, leaving 3 bases not matched to a gene. Germline CDR1 SGHVS, CDR2 FQNEAQ. The CDR3 protein is CASSFGQGPYEQYF. CDR3 in DNA: TGTGCCAGCAGCTTCGGACAGGGTCCCTACGAGCAGTACTTC.

This chain connects TRBV19 to TRBJ2-3; 8 bases map to TRBD2. The CDR3 has 15 residues. Germline-derived CDR1 and CDR2 are LNHDA and SQIVND (reference sequence). The V gene end was trimmed by 5 bases and the J gene end by 10 bases; junction bases not matched to a gene: 14. The CDR3 DNA follows: TGTGCCAGTAGTGATCGCGGACTAGCCCACTCAGCGCAGTATTTT. As protein: CASSDRGLAHSAQYF.

The V call is TRBV25-1, the J call TRBJ1-1, with a weak D call TRBD1 (5 bases). V was trimmed by 3 bases and J by 11 bases, leaving 19 bases between them. The CDR3 has 14 residues. CDR1 is MGHDK and CDR2 is SYGVNS in the germline V gene. The CDR3 DNA is TGTGCCAGCAGTGAGGGGCAGGGTCGCCTGAAGGCTTTCTTT. This translates into CASSEGQGRLKAFF.

V and J are TRBV19 and TRBJ1-6; D is unclear. Between the trimmed V and J ends, which lost 6 bases and 8 bases, there was a span of 14 bases. The CDR3 is 14 amino acids. CDR1 and CDR2 (germline): LNHDA, SQIVND (reference sequence). CDR3 in DNA: TGTGCCAGTAGCCCGTTTGAAACCGATTCACCCCTCCACTTT. Translating gives CASSPFETDSPLHF.

The V and J genes are TRBV10-2 and TRBJ1-5; D ambiguous. Trimming left V 8 bases short and J 0 bases short, with 8 bases between. This CDR3 region has 13 residues. The V gene's germline CDR1 is WSHSY and CDR2 SAAADI. DNA for the CDR3: TGCGCCAGCGATGCGAGTAGCAATCAGCCCCAGCATTTT. Translation gives CASDASSNQPQHF.

The V and J genes are TRBV7-2 and TRBJ1-1, with TRBD1 as a possible D gene (6 bases). Germline V gives CDR1 SGHTA, CDR2 FQGNSA. Trimming removed 3 bases from V and 6 bases from J, with 14 bases in between. CDR3 length equals 14 residues. CDR3 loop: CASSLGGTRAEAFF. The CDR3 bases are TGTGCCAGCAGCTTGGGGGGGACAAGAGCTGAAGCTTTCTTT.

This chain connects TRBV6-2 or TRBV6-3 to TRBJ1-2, with D possibly TRBD1 on 5 matching bases. V lost 2 bases, J lost 7 bases, and 17 bases lay in between. Germline CDR1 MNHEY, CDR2 SVGEGT. This CDR3 is 15 amino acids long. Written as DNA, the CDR3 is TGTGCCAGCAGTTACCCAATGGGAGGGGAGAGTGGCTACACCTTC. Amino acid sequence: CASSYPMGGESGYTF.

The chain has TRBV4-3 and TRBJ2-5, with 11 positions matching TRBD1. From germline, CDR1 is LGHNA and CDR2 YSLEER. This CDR3 comprises 15 residues. J was trimmed by 5 bases and V by 1 base; bases with no gene match: 3. CDR3 protein: CASSQGTGGRETQYF. The CDR3 bases are TGCGCCAGCAGCCAAGGGACAGGGGGCCGGGAGACCCAGTACTTC.

A single count supports this clone. The chain joins TRBV11-2 to TRBJ1-2, with 8 bases matching TRBD1. The CDR3 extends over 15 amino acids. Germline CDR1 reads SGHAT; CDR2 reads FQNNGV. The ends lost 4 bases at V and 7 bases at J; junction bases unmatched: 11. This CDR3 reads CASSSNTGGKSGYTF. CDR3 coding DNA: TGTGCCAGCAGCTCAAATACAGGGGGAAAATCTGGCTACACCTTC.

The chain joins TRBV14 to TRBJ2-4; D might be TRBD1 (5 bases). Germline lookup yields CDR1 SGHDN and CDR2 FVKESK. Trimming cost V 1 base and J 0 bases, with 10 bases left between them. The CDR3 covers 16 residues. CDR3 DNA: TGTGCCAGCAGCCAAGCCCTGGGGCTAGCCAAAAACATTCAGTACTTC. The encoded protein is CASSQALGLAKNIQYF.

V and J are TRBV7-9 and TRBJ2-3, with D tentatively TRBD2 (6 bases). Germline CDR1 reads SEHNR; CDR2 reads FQNEAQ (reference sequence). The V and J ends lost 5 bases and 0 bases respectively, with 15 bases between them. There are 16 residues in the CDR3. The CDR3 loop is CASSPSGGLSTDTQYF. In DNA, the CDR3 is TGTGCCAGCAGCCCGAGTGGGGGACTGAGCACAGATACGCAGTATTTT.